This is a list of T cell receptor beta chains from one sample in a study of cytomegalovirus exposure and HLA in healthy donors. Profiling relied on immunoSEQ multiplex PCR, and the TCRdb table lists in-frame clones only, not all of them. The repertoire holds roughly 200,000 clones, with approximately 86% as singletons. The sample taken for sequencing was PBMCs. The receptors here all came from a woman aged 25 to 45 in good health and CMV-seronegative. Both conserved end residues are part of each CDR3. The order of the fields is clone size, V gene, D gene, J gene, CDR3 DNA, CDR3 protein. A D gene is named only where the DNA matches it firmly. Not all rows give a size; the values are once, few, many and, for expanded clones, a class.

clone size: NA
V gene: TRBV4-1
D gene: NA
J gene: TRBJ1-1
CDR3 DNA: TGCGCCAGCAGCCAAGATCCGGGGAGGGCGAACACTGAAGCTTTCTTT
CDR3 protein: CASSQDPGRANTEAFF

clone size: once
V gene: TRBV4-1
D gene: TRBD2
J gene: TRBJ2-3
CDR3 DNA: TGCGCCAGCAGCCCGGGGACTAGCGGGAGCACAGATACGCAGTATTTT
CDR3 protein: CASSPGTSGSTDTQYF

clone size: NA
V gene: TRBV7-8
D gene: NA
J gene: TRBJ2-1
CDR3 DNA: TGTGCCAGCAGCTTAACGGTTTGGTTTAATGAGCAGTTCTTC
CDR3 protein: CASSLTVWFNEQFF

clone size: NA
V gene: TRBV28
D gene: TRBD2
J gene: TRBJ2-5
CDR3 DNA: TGTGCCAGCAGTTTACCGTTTCCAGCGGGGGCCCCTCGTGCCCAGTACTTC
CDR3 protein: CASSLPFPAGAPRAQYF

clone size: NA
V gene: TRBV19
D gene: NA
J gene: TRBJ1-1
CDR3 DNA: TGTGCCAGTAAAAAGGGAGGGACTGAAGCTTTCTTT
CDR3 protein: CASKKGGTEAFF

clone size: NA
V gene: TRBV6-5
D gene: TRBD2
J gene: TRBJ2-3
CDR3 DNA: TGTGCCAGCAAGATATTAGCGGGAGATGGAGATACGCAGTATTTT
CDR3 protein: CASKILAGDGDTQYF

clone size: once
V gene: TRBV29-1
D gene: TRBD1
J gene: TRBJ1-2
CDR3 DNA: TGCAGCGTCGAACGGGACAGAGGCTACACCTTC
CDR3 protein: CSVERDRGYTF

clone size: NA
V gene: TRBV27
D gene: NA
J gene: TRBJ2-1
CDR3 DNA: TGTGCCAGCAGTTTAGGCGGACTATTATACAATGAGCAGTTCTTC
CDR3 protein: CASSLGGLLYNEQFF

clone size: NA
V gene: TRBV6-1
D gene: NA
J gene: TRBJ1-1
CDR3 DNA: TGTGCCAGCAGCACGGGGGGACATTTTGAAGCTTTCTTT
CDR3 protein: CASSTGGHFEAFF

clone size: few
V gene: TRBV27
D gene: NA
J gene: TRBJ2-1
CDR3 DNA: TGTGCCAGCACAATGAGCGGGTTTTACAATGAGCAGTTCTTC
CDR3 protein: CASTMSGFYNEQFF

clone size: NA
V gene: TRBV5-1
D gene: NA
J gene: TRBJ1-1
CDR3 DNA: TGCGCCAGCAGCTTGACCAGGGCTCCGGAGAACACTGAAGCTTTCTTT
CDR3 protein: CASSLTRAPENTEAFF

clone size: NA
V gene: TRBV6-6
D gene: NA
J gene: TRBJ1-1
CDR3 DNA: TGTGCCAGCGCTCGGGGGGGAGGGATGAACACTGAAGCTTTCTTT
CDR3 protein: CASARGGGMNTEAFF

clone size: NA
V gene: TRBV5-4
D gene: TRBD1
J gene: TRBJ2-7
CDR3 DNA: TGTGCCAGCAGCTTGGCTGACAGGGTCCCCGAGCAGTACTTC
CDR3 protein: CASSLADRVPEQYF

clone size: NA
V gene: TRBV28
D gene: NA
J gene: TRBJ1-5
CDR3 DNA: TGTGCCAGCAGTTTCGCAGGTTTTGGACAGCCCCAGCATTTT
CDR3 protein: CASSFAGFGQPQHF

clone size: NA
V gene: TRBV28
D gene: TRBD2
J gene: TRBJ2-1
CDR3 DNA: TGTGCCAGTGGGACTATTTACAATGAGCAGTTCTTC
CDR3 protein: CASGTIYNEQFF

clone size: NA
V gene: TRBV15
D gene: TRBD1
J gene: TRBJ1-1
CDR3 DNA: TGTGCCACCAGGGCCCAGACAGGGATGACCACTGAAGCTTTCTTT
CDR3 protein: CATRAQTGMTTEAFF

clone size: NA
V gene: TRBV28
D gene: TRBD2
J gene: TRBJ2-1
CDR3 DNA: TGTGCCAGCAGTAAGACTAGCGGGAGGAACGAGCAGTTCTTC
CDR3 protein: CASSKTSGRNEQFF

clone size: NA
V gene: TRBV11-3
D gene: TRBD2
J gene: TRBJ2-2
CDR3 DNA: TGTGCCAGCAGCTCACCGGGACTAGCGGGCACCGGGGAGCTGTTTTTT
CDR3 protein: CASSSPGLAGTGELFF

clone size: NA
V gene: TRBV28
D gene: NA
J gene: TRBJ2-1
CDR3 DNA: TGTGCCAGCAGTTTACGGTATGAGCAGTTCTTC
CDR3 protein: CASSLRYEQFF

clone size: NA
V gene: TRBV6-1
D gene: TRBD2
J gene: TRBJ2-1
CDR3 DNA: TGTGCCAGCATGGGACTAGTTTCCTACAATGAGCAGTTCTTC
CDR3 protein: CASMGLVSYNEQFF

clone size: NA
V gene: TRBV28
D gene: NA
J gene: TRBJ1-3
CDR3 DNA: TGTGCCAGCAGTTTATTACAGGATAGCTCTGGAAACACCATATATTTT
CDR3 protein: CASSLLQDSSGNTIYF

clone size: NA
V gene: TRBV10-1
D gene: TRBD1
J gene: TRBJ2-5
CDR3 DNA: TGCGCCAGCAGTGCCGGGACAGGGGGTAGAGAGACCCAGTACTTC
CDR3 protein: CASSAGTGGRETQYF

clone size: NA
V gene: TRBV29-1
D gene: NA
J gene: TRBJ1-5
CDR3 DNA: TGCAGCGTTGTAAGCGGGAATCAGCCCCAGCATTTT
CDR3 protein: CSVVSGNQPQHF

clone size: once
V gene: TRBV6-1
D gene: NA
J gene: TRBJ1-2
CDR3 DNA: TGTGCCAGCAGACTCATTCAACCGGGCTATGGCTACACCTTC
CDR3 protein: CASRLIQPGYGYTF

clone size: few
V gene: TRBV6-8
D gene: NA
J gene: TRBJ2-1
CDR3 DNA: TGTGCCAGCAGTTTAGGGCGGCAGGGCTCCTACAATGAGCAGTTCTTC
CDR3 protein: CASSLGRQGSYNEQFF

clone size: NA
V gene: TRBV2
D gene: NA
J gene: TRBJ2-3
CDR3 DNA: TGTGCCAGCAGTGAAAGGACAAAAATTAGCACAGATACGCAGTATTTT
CDR3 protein: CASSERTKISTDTQYF

clone size: NA
V gene: TRBV4-2
D gene: TRBD2
J gene: TRBJ2-2
CDR3 DNA: TGTGCCAGCAGCCAGTACCTAGCGGGAGCTTTACCCGGGGAGCTGTTTTTT
CDR3 protein: CASSQYLAGALPGELFF

clone size: NA
V gene: TRBV2
D gene: NA
J gene: TRBJ1-4
CDR3 DNA: TGTGCCAGCAGTCACCCGGCCACAGCTAATGAAAAACTGTTTTTT
CDR3 protein: CASSHPATANEKLFF

clone size: once
V gene: TRBV7-6
D gene: TRBD1
J gene: TRBJ1-1
CDR3 DNA: TGTGCCAGCAGCTCGCGGGACAGGGGCCTTACCATGAACACTGAAGCTTTCTTT
CDR3 protein: CASSSRDRGLTMNTEAFF

clone size: few
V gene: TRBV28
D gene: NA
J gene: TRBJ1-4
CDR3 DNA: TGTGCCAGCAGTTTCCCAGGGAGGAAAAAACTGTTTTTT
CDR3 protein: CASSFPGRKKLFF

clone size: NA
V gene: TRBV21-1
D gene: NA
J gene: TRBJ2-2
CDR3 DNA: TGTGCCAGCAGCGACCGGACAGGGGAAGACACCGGGGAGCTGTTTTTT
CDR3 protein: CASSDRTGEDTGELFF

clone size: NA
V gene: TRBV27
D gene: TRBD1
J gene: TRBJ2-7
CDR3 DNA: TGTGCCAGCAGTTTATATCCAGGGGGTTACGAGCAGTACTTC
CDR3 protein: CASSLYPGGYEQYF

clone size: few
V gene: TRBV5-1
D gene: NA
J gene: TRBJ2-5
CDR3 DNA: TGCGCCAGCAGCTTGACGGCAGGGGAGGAGACCCAGTACTTC
CDR3 protein: CASSLTAGEETQYF

clone size: NA
V gene: TRBV21-1
D gene: NA
J gene: TRBJ2-1
CDR3 DNA: TGTGCCAGCAGCAAACCGAGGGGGCGGGTCAATGAGCAGTTCTTC
CDR3 protein: CASSKPRGRVNEQFF

clone size: few
V gene: TRBV7-8
D gene: TRBD2
J gene: TRBJ2-5
CDR3 DNA: TGTGCCAGCAGCTTAAAGCGGCTAGCGGTAGGGGAGACCCAGTACTTC
CDR3 protein: CASSLKRLAVGETQYF

clone size: NA
V gene: TRBV20-1
D gene: TRBD1
J gene: TRBJ1-1
CDR3 DNA: TGCAGTGCCTTAGGGACAGCTAAGTCCTTCTTT
CDR3 protein: CSALGTAKSFF

clone size: NA
V gene: TRBV9
D gene: TRBD2
J gene: TRBJ2-3
CDR3 DNA: TGTGCCAGCAGCACTCGACTAGCGGGCACAGATACGCAGTATTTT
CDR3 protein: CASSTRLAGTDTQYF

clone size: few
V gene: TRBV11-2
D gene: NA
J gene: TRBJ1-1
CDR3 DNA: TGTGCCAGCGGGGTGGGGCCAGAAGCTTTCTTT
CDR3 protein: CASGVGPEAFF

clone size: NA
V gene: TRBV19
D gene: TRBD1
J gene: TRBJ1-5
CDR3 DNA: TGTGCCAGTAGTACGACAGGGGGGGATCAGCCCCAGCATTTT
CDR3 protein: CASSTTGGDQPQHF

clone size: NA
V gene: TRBV19
D gene: NA
J gene: TRBJ1-5
CDR3 DNA: TGTGCCAGTAGCCAACAGGGAAGTGGCAATCAGCCCCAGCATTTT
CDR3 protein: CASSQQGSGNQPQHF

clone size: NA
V gene: TRBV5-6
D gene: NA
J gene: TRBJ2-7
CDR3 DNA: TGTGCCAGCAGCTTTCGAGCTCCGTACGAGCAGTACTTC
CDR3 protein: CASSFRAPYEQYF

clone size: NA
V gene: TRBV28
D gene: NA
J gene: TRBJ1-2
CDR3 DNA: TGTGCCAGCAGTTTGGGGGGGTATGGCTACACCTTC
CDR3 protein: CASSLGGYGYTF

clone size: NA
V gene: TRBV15
D gene: NA
J gene: TRBJ2-2
CDR3 DNA: TGTGCCACCAGCAGAGGGCAGGAGGGTAGGGCCGGGGAGCTGTTTTTT
CDR3 protein: CATSRGQEGRAGELFF

clone size: NA
V gene: TRBV29-1
D gene: NA
J gene: TRBJ2-7
CDR3 DNA: TGCAGCGGATTGACTGGCTCCTACGAGCAGTACTTC
CDR3 protein: CSGLTGSYEQYF

clone size: NA
V gene: TRBV4-2
D gene: TRBD1
J gene: TRBJ2-7
CDR3 DNA: TGTGCCAGCAGCCTGGGGGCCTATACAGGGGGCGTGGGGTCCTACGAGCAGTACTTC
CDR3 protein: CASSLGAYTGGVGSYEQYF

clone size: NA
V gene: TRBV2
D gene: TRBD1
J gene: TRBJ1-3
CDR3 DNA: TGTGCCATCATACAGGGGGCTGGAAACACCATATATTTT
CDR3 protein: CAIIQGAGNTIYF

clone size: few
V gene: TRBV19
D gene: TRBD1
J gene: TRBJ2-5
CDR3 DNA: TGTGCCAGTAGCTTTGACAGGGGGCCCCAAGAGACCCAGTACTTC
CDR3 protein: CASSFDRGPQETQYF

clone size: few
V gene: TRBV6-5
D gene: TRBD1
J gene: TRBJ2-1
CDR3 DNA: TGTGCCAGCAGTTCGGACAGGCAGACTGAGCAGTTCTTC
CDR3 protein: CASSSDRQTEQFF

clone size: NA
V gene: TRBV9
D gene: NA
J gene: TRBJ2-5
CDR3 DNA: TGTGCCAGCAGCGTACAGGGGAGTGGGGAGACCCAGTACTTC
CDR3 protein: CASSVQGSGETQYF

clone size: few
V gene: TRBV18
D gene: NA
J gene: TRBJ1-1
CDR3 DNA: TGTGCCAGCTCACCCCCGGGGAACACTGAAGCTTTCTTT
CDR3 protein: CASSPPGNTEAFF

clone size: NA
V gene: TRBV2
D gene: TRBD2
J gene: TRBJ2-1
CDR3 DNA: TGTGCCAGCAGTGGGGTAGCGGGAGGGGCCTACAATGAGCAGTTCTTC
CDR3 protein: CASSGVAGGAYNEQFF

clone size: NA
V gene: TRBV6-5
D gene: TRBD1
J gene: TRBJ1-5
CDR3 DNA: TGTGCCAGCAGTAACCTACAGGGGGAAGGGCAGCCCCAGCATTTT
CDR3 protein: CASSNLQGEGQPQHF

clone size: NA
V gene: TRBV18
D gene: TRBD2
J gene: TRBJ2-1
CDR3 DNA: TGTGCCAGCTCACCGAGCGGGGGGGACAATGAGCAGTTCTTC
CDR3 protein: CASSPSGGDNEQFF

clone size: NA
V gene: TRBV7-9
D gene: NA
J gene: TRBJ1-1
CDR3 DNA: TGTGCCAGCAGCTTGTACGGGGGAATGGACACTGAAGCTTTCTTT
CDR3 protein: CASSLYGGMDTEAFF

clone size: NA
V gene: TRBV29-1
D gene: NA
J gene: TRBJ2-7
CDR3 DNA: TGCAGCGTTGAAGAGGAGGGGGCACGCGAGCAGTACTTC
CDR3 protein: CSVEEEGAREQYF

clone size: NA
V gene: TRBV5-4
D gene: TRBD1
J gene: TRBJ1-1
CDR3 DNA: TGTGCCAGCAGCTCAGGACAGGGACCAACTGAAGCTTTCTTT
CDR3 protein: CASSSGQGPTEAFF

clone size: NA
V gene: TRBV6-1
D gene: NA
J gene: TRBJ2-7
CDR3 DNA: TGTGCCAGCATGGACTCAAGAAAATACGAGCAGTACTTC
CDR3 protein: CASMDSRKYEQYF

clone size: NA
V gene: TRBV5-1
D gene: TRBD1
J gene: TRBJ2-2
CDR3 DNA: TGCGCCAGCAGCTCTCCGGGACAGGGATTCACCGGGGAGCTGTTTTTT
CDR3 protein: CASSSPGQGFTGELFF

clone size: NA
V gene: TRBV5-1
D gene: NA
J gene: TRBJ1-1
CDR3 DNA: TGCGCCAGCAGCGTGGACTTGGGACAACGGAGGAACACTGAAGCTTTCTTT
CDR3 protein: CASSVDLGQRRNTEAFF